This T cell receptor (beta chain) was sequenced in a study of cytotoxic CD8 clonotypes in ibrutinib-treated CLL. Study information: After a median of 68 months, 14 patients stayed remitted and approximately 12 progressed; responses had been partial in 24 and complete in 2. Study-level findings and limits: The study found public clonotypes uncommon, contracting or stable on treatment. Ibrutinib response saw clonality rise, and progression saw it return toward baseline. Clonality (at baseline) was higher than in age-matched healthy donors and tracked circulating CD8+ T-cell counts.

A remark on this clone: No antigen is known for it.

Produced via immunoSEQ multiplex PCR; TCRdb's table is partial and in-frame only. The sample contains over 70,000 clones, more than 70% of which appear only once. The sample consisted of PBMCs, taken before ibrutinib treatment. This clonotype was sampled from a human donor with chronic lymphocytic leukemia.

The chain's CDR3 is CASSLWQGGTYEQYF. In nucleotides, the CDR3 is TGTGCCAGCAGCTTGTGGCAGGGGGGGACTTACGAGCAGTACTTC. The V gene is TRBV5-8, the J gene TRBJ2-7, with D tentatively TRBD1 or TRBD2 (7 bases each). V gave up 1 base and J gave up 4 bases, with 15 bases separating them. This CDR3 is 15 amino acids long. Germline assignment: CDR1 SGHTS and CDR2 YDEGEE.